The 16 T cell receptor beta chains below all came from one sample that was sequenced in a study of cytomegalovirus exposure and HLA in healthy donors. PCR primers comprised 60 Vbeta and 13 Jbeta primers. The table came from immunoSEQ multiplex PCR; TCRdb's copy has only in-frame clones and leaves some out. The sample lists roughly 100,000 clones; more than 65% were seen once. Source material: PBMCs. The receptors originated from a man between 40 and 49 years old in good health and CMV-seropositive.

V gene TRBV6-5 combines with J gene TRBJ1-2; no clear D. V lost 4 bases and J 1 base, leaving 13 bases between the germline ends. The CDR3 length is 15 residues. Germline V gene sequence: CDR1 MNHEY, CDR2 SVGAGI. The CDR3 reads CASSSPRRSNYGYTF. The CDR3 DNA follows: TGTGCCAGCAGTTCCCCACGAAGGAGTAACTATGGCTACACCTTC.

The chain links TRBV7-6 to TRBJ2-3, with D tentatively TRBD1 (5 bases). Trimming took 0 bases from V and 3 from J, leaving 10 bases between them. Germline V gives CDR1 SGHVS, CDR2 FNYEAQ. This CDR3 comprises 15 residues. CDR3 sequence (DNA): TGTGCCAGCAGCTTAGCGCCGGCAGGGACAGATACGCAGTATTTT. Encoded protein: CASSLAPAGTDTQYF.

The chain carries TRBV19 and TRBJ2-4; weak D call: TRBD1 (6 bases). Germline V gene sequence: CDR1 LNHDA, CDR2 SQIVND (reference sequence). V gave up 0 bases and J gave up 8 bases, with 11 bases separating them. The CDR3 runs to 14 residues. The CDR3 reads CASSIEVQGYIQYF. In DNA, the CDR3 is TGTGCCAGTAGTATAGAGGTACAGGGTTACATTCAGTACTTC.

J is TRBJ2-2 and V is TRBV30; 7 nucleotides align to TRBD2. The CDR3 consists of 13 residues. Germline CDR1 GTSNPN, CDR2 SVGIG (reference sequence). The trim removed 7 bases at V and 4 bases at J, leaving 6 bases unmatched. The CDR3 coding sequence is TGTGCCTTAAGACTAGCAGGCACCGGGGAGCTGTTTTTT. Translating gives CALRLAGTGELFF.

This sequence joins TRBV6-1 and TRBJ2-7; D may be TRBD1 (6 bases). From germline, CDR1 is MNHNS and CDR2 SASEGT. The CDR3 is 13 residues long. V shed 3 bases and J shed 2 bases, with 8 bases lying between them. The CDR3, as DNA: TGTGCCAGCAGTGATGGGGGCCCCTACGAGCAGTACTTC. Its protein is CASSDGGPYEQYF.

This chain links TRBV30 with TRBJ1-5, with 7 bases fitting TRBD1. V was clipped by 2 bases and J by 2 bases; unmatched bases: 6. This CDR3 spans 15 amino acids. CDR1 is GTSNPN and CDR2 is SVGIG in the germline V gene (reference sequence). The CDR3 is CAWSYRGFGNQPQHF. The CDR3 nucleotides read TGTGCCTGGAGTTACAGGGGTTTTGGCAATCAGCCCCAGCATTTT.

This clone has more than one count but fewer than ten. The genes are TRBV2 and TRBJ1-1, with D maybe TRBD1 (5 bases). The CDR3 spans 12 residues. Germline V gene lookup returns CDR1 SNHLY and CDR2 FYNNEI. Trimming removed 9 bases at V and 1 base at J, with 9 bases between. The CDR3 region is CARDKGNTEAFF. CDR3 DNA sequence: TGTGCCAGGGACAAGGGGAACACTGAAGCTTTCTTT.

The gene calls are TRBV7-6 and TRBJ2-7; tentative D call: TRBD1 (6 bases). Deletions cut 2 bases from V and 7 bases from J, with 12 bases between. The CDR3 has 13 amino acids. CDR1 and CDR2 (germline): SGHVS, FNYEAQ. DNA of the CDR3: TGTGCCAGCAGCTTAAGGGGTGACAGGGAGCAGTACTTC. Translation: CASSLRGDREQYF.

A word on this clone: Germline is not matched at one junction end, which may reflect a read error. The V gene is TRBV29-1, the J gene TRBJ2-7; the D gene is possibly TRBD2 (6 bases). Per germline, CDR1 SQVTM and CDR2 ANQGSEA. The CDR3 contains 12 residues. The CDR3 region is CSVGLDSFEQYF. For the CDR3, the DNA is TGCAGCGTTGGACTAGATTCCTTCGAGCAGTACTTC.

The chain recombines TRBV4-3 with TRBJ2-2; TRBD1 is a possible D gene (5 bases). V was clipped by 2 bases and J by 4 bases, with 14 bases between them. Germline V gene lookup returns CDR1 LGHNA and CDR2 YSLEER. The CDR3 totals 16 residues. DNA for the CDR3: TGCGCCAGCAGCCAATCGGCAGGGTCGGTCACCGGGGAGCTGTTTTTT. This encodes CASSQSAGSVTGELFF.

The chain carries TRBV30 and TRBJ2-2; 8 bases map to TRBD1. Germline V CDR1 and CDR2: GTSNPN, SVGIG (reference sequence). V lost 1 base to trimming and J lost 5 bases; unmatched junction nucleotides: 3. The CDR3 loop spans 14 amino acids. The CDR3 DNA sequence: TGTGCCTGGAGTGGGACAGGGCGAACCGGGGAGCTGTTTTTT. It translates to CAWSGTGRTGELFF.

The chain couples TRBV6-1 to TRBJ2-2; D perhaps matches TRBD1 (6 bases). V lost 3 bases to trimming and J lost 6 bases, with 17 bases between them. Germline V gene data show CDR1 as MNHNS and CDR2 as SASEGT. CDR3 length: 16 amino acids. The CDR3: CASSEMAGASSGELFF. CDR3 DNA: TGTGCCAGCAGTGAGATGGCAGGGGCGTCATCCGGGGAGCTGTTTTTT.

The V and J genes are TRBV5-5 and TRBJ1-1; D is possibly TRBD1 (6 bases). V lost 4 bases and J lost 4, with 29 bases in between. The germline V gene has CDR1 SGHKS and CDR2 YYEKEE (reference sequence). The CDR3 consists of 19 residues. For the CDR3, the DNA is TGTGCCAGCAGCCTCCTCGGGGAGGGGGGGCGATTCCGTGGCACTGAAGCTTTCTTT. Its protein product is CASSLLGEGGRFRGTEAFF.

The CDR3 coding sequence is TGTGCCAGCAGTTTGGTTTTTAGCTCTGGAAACACCATATATTTT. It yields the protein CASSLVFSSGNTIYF. This rearrangement joins TRBV28 to TRBJ1-3; D is unresolved. In germline, CDR1 is MDHEN, CDR2 SYDVKM. V gave up 3 bases and J gave up 0 bases, with 9 bases separating them. The CDR3 is 15 residues long.

This clone was detected only a few times. This chain joins TRBV5-5 and TRBJ2-7; 10 nucleotides agree with TRBD2. The CDR3 is made up of 15 amino acids. CDR1 and CDR2 from the germline V gene are SGHKS and YYEKEE (reference sequence). With 0 bases clipped from V and 7 bases from J, the junction kept 7 bases outside the gene matches. The CDR3 DNA reads TGTGCCAGCAGCTTGGTACTAGCGGGAAAGCGGGAGCAGTACTTC. It encodes CASSLVLAGKREQYF. Together with reference TRBV5-5 and TRBJ2-7, the CDR3 gives the full variable domain: DAGVTQSPTHLIKTRGQQVTLRCSPISGHKSVSWYQQVLGQGPQFIFQYYEKEERGRGNFPDRFSARQFPNYSSELNVNALLLGDSALYLCASSLVLAGKREQYFGPGTRLTVT.

The chain is built from TRBV9 and TRBJ2-2, with 10 bases that match TRBD1. The CDR3 spans 15 residues. The germline gives CDR1 SGDLS, CDR2 YYNGEE. V lost 4 bases, J lost 5 bases, and 5 bases stayed unmatched. Written as DNA, the CDR3 is TGTGCCAGCAGCTCTCAGGGACAGGGGACCGGGGAGCTGTTTTTT. It encodes CASSSQGQGTGELFF.